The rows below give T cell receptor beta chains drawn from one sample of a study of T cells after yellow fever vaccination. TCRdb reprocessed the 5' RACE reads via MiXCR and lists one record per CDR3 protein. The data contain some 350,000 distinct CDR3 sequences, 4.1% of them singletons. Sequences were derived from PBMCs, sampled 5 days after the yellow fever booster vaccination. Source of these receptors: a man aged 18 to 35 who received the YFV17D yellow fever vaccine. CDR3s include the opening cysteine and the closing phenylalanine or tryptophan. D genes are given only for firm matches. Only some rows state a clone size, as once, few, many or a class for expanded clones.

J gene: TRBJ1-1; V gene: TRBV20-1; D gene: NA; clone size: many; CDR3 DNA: TGCAGTGCTAGAGCGGGGATGGCCGAAGCTTTCTTT; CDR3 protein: CSARAGMAEAFF
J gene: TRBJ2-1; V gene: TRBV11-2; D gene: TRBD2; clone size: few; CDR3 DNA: TGTGCCAGCAGTTCTGTGACTAGCGGGGGCTACGAGCAGTTCTTC; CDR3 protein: CASSSVTSGGYEQFF
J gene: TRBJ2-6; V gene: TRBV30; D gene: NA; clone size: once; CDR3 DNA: TGTGCCTGGATAAGACAGGCGTCCGGCTCTGGGGCCAACGTCCTGACTTTC; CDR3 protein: CAWIRQASGSGANVLTF
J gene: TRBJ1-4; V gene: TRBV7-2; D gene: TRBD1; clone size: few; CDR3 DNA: TGTGCCAGCAAAAAGGGGGCCTATGAAAAACTGTTTTTT; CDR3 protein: CASKKGAYEKLFF
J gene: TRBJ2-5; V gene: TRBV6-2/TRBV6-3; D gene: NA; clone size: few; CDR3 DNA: TGTGCCAGCAGGACGGCGTCGGGGACCCAGTACTTC; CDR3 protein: CASRTASGTQYF
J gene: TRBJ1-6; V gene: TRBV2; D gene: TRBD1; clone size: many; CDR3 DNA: TGTGCCAGCAGAGGGACAGGATCACCCCTCCACTTT; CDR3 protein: CASRGTGSPLHF
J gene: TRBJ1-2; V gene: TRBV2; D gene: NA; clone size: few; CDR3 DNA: TGTGCCAGCAGGGCAGGGAGTGCCGCTAACTATGGCTACACCTTC; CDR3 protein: CASRAGSAANYGYTF
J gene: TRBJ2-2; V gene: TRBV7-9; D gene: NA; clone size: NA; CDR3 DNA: TGTGCCAGCAGTCGGGAGCTGTTTTTT; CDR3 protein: CASSRELFF
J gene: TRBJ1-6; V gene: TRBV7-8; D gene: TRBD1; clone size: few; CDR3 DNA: TGTGCCAGCAGCGCACCCGCCGGACAGGGGATTTTTTCACCCCTCCACTTT; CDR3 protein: CASSAPAGQGIFSPLHF
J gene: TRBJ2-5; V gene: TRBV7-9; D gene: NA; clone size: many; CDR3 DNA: TGTGCCAGCAGCTTAGTTACTTCAGTACAAGAGACCCAGTACTTC; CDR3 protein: CASSLVTSVQETQYF
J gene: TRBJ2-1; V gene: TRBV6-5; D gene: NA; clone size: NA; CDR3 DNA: TGTGCCAGCAGTAACAGGGTTTACAATGAGCAGTTCTTC; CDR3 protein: CASSNRVYNEQFF
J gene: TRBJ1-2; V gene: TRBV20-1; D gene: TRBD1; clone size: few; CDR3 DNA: TGCAGTGCTAGGCAAACCGGGACAGGGAGGGACTATGGCTACACCTTC; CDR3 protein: CSARQTGTGRDYGYTF
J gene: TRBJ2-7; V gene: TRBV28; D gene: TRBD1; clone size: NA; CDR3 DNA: TGTGCCAGCAGTTTAGGCTCCGGGACAGGGGGCTACGAGCAGTACTTC; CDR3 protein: CASSLGSGTGGYEQYF
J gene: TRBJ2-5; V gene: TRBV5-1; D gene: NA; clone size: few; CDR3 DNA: TGCGCCAGCAGCTTGACAGGAGCCCAAGAGACCCAGTACTTC; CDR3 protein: CASSLTGAQETQYF
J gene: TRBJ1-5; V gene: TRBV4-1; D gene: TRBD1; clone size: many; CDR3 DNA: TGCGCCAGCAGCCAAGGGGACAGGGGCTCAAATCAGCCCCAGCATTTT; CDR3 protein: CASSQGDRGSNQPQHF
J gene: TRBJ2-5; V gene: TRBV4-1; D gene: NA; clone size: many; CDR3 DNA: TGCGCCAGCAGCCAAGTAGGGGGAAGAGAGACCCAGTACTTC; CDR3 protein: CASSQVGGRETQYF
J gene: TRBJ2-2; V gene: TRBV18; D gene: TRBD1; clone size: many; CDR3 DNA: TGTGCCAGCTCAAAAGGGACAGGGAACACCGGGGAGCTGTTTTTT; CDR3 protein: CASSKGTGNTGELFF
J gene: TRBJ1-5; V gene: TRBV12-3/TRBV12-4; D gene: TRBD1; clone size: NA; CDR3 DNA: TGTGCCAGCAGTTTGGACAGGGGGCTTCAGCCCCAGCATTTT; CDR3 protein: CASSLDRGLQPQHF
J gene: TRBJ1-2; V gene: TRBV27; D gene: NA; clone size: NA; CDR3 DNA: TGTGCCAGCATCCCTCCGGGGGGGGACTATGGCTACACCTTC; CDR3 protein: CASIPPGGDYGYTF
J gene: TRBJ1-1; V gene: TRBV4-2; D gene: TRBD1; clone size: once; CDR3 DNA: TGTGCCAGCAGAATACAGGGGGACACTGAAGCTTTCTTT; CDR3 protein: CASRIQGDTEAFF
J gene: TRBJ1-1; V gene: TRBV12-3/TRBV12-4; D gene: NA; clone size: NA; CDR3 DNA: TGTGCCAGCAGTACCTCAGATAACACTGAAGCTTTCTTT; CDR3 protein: CASSTSDNTEAFF
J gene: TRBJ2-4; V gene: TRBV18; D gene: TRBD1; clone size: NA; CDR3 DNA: TGTGCCAGCTCACCCCAAGGGGGCCGGAGTGACATTCAGTACTTC; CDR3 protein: CASSPQGGRSDIQYF
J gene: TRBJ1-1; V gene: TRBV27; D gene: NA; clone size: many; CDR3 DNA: TGTGCCAGCAGTTTAGGGGTTCACACTGAAGCTTTCTTT; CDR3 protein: CASSLGVHTEAFF
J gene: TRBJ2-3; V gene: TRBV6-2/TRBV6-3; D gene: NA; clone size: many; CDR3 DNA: TGTGCCAGCCGCTTTCGGAGCTCGTTGGGCACAGATACGCAGTATTTT; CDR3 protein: CASRFRSSLGTDTQYF
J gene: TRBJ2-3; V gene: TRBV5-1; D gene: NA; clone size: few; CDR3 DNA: TGCGCCAGCAACCGGCGGGACCGCCACACAGATACGCAGTATTTT; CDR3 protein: CASNRRDRHTDTQYF
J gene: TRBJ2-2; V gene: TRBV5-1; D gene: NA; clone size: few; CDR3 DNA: TGCGCCAGCAGCTTTATAGGAGGGGATAGCACCGGGGAGCTGTTTTTT; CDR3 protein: CASSFIGGDSTGELFF
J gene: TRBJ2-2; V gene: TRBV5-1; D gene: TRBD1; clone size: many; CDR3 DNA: TGCGCCAGCACCAACAGGGGGCCGGGCACCGGGGAGCTGTTTTTT; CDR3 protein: CASTNRGPGTGELFF
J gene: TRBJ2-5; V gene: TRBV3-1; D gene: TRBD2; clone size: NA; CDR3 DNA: TGTGCCAGCAGCCAAGTTTCACTAGCGGTCGGAGAGACCCAGTACTTC; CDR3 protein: CASSQVSLAVGETQYF
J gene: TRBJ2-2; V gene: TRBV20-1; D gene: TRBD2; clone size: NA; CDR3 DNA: TGCAGTGCTAGAGATGATGGCGGGGGGTCATTCGGGGAGCTGTTTTTT; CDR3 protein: CSARDDGGGSFGELFF
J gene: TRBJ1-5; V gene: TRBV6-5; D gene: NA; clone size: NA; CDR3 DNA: TGTGCCAGCAGTTACTATTCGACTCCAGATCAGCCCCAGCATTTT; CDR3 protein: CASSYYSTPDQPQHF
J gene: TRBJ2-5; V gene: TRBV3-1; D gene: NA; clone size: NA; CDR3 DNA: TGTGCCAGCAGCCATCCACGGGGAAGAGGTGTGGAGACCCAGTACTTC; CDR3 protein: CASSHPRGRGVETQYF
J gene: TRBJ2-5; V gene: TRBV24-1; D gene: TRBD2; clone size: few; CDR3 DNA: TGTGCCACCAGTCTAGCGGGGGAAGAGACCCAGTACTTC; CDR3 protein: CATSLAGEETQYF